A single sample is the source of the 6 T cell receptor beta chains below, sequenced in a study of cytomegalovirus exposure and HLA in healthy donors. Sequencing used immunoSEQ multiplex PCR; TCRdb keeps in-frame clones, though not all of them. The sample lists 150,000 to 160,000 clones, just over 85% seen once, with approximately 2% in the top ten. Specimen: PBMCs. These receptors were collected from a human donor in good health.

This clone was counted between two and nine times. The DNA of the CDR3 is TGTGCCAGCAGCACGGGACAGGGCCTAGGTGGCTACACCTTC. It codes for CASSTGQGLGGYTF. The rearrangement joins TRBV7-9 to TRBJ1-2; TRBD1 matches at 9 bases. This CDR3 spans 14 amino acids. Germline V gene lookup returns CDR1 SEHNR and CDR2 FQNEAQ (reference sequence). With 5 bases clipped from V and 7 bases from J, the junction kept 8 bases outside the gene matches. The whole variable domain, remainder taken from reference TRBV7-9 and TRBJ1-2, is DTGVSQNPRHKITKRGQNVTFRCDPISEHNRLYWYRQTLGQGPEFLTYFQNEAQLEKSRLLSDRFSAERPKGSFSTLEIQRTEQGDSAMYLCASSTGQGLGGYTFGSGTRLTVV.

V is TRBV29-1 and J is TRBJ2-7; tentatively, D is TRBD1 (6 bases). The CDR3 runs 14 residues. Germline loops: CDR1 SQVTM, CDR2 ANQGSEA. V dropped 7 bases and J dropped 3 bases, with 19 bases sitting between them. The CDR3 nucleotides read TGCAGCGCTGGACAGAATCGGATCGTCTACGAGCAGTACTTC. Residues: CSAGQNRIVYEQYF.

This clone has more than one count but fewer than ten. V is TRBV7-9 and J is TRBJ1-2, with 9 bases matching TRBD1. Germline V CDR1 and CDR2: SEHNR, FQNEAQ (reference sequence). The J segment lost 5 bases and the V segment lost 5 bases, leaving 6 bases of the junction unmatched. The CDR3 spans 14 residues. The CDR3 nucleotides read TGTGCCAGCAGCAGGCCAGACAGGGGGTATGGCTACACCTTC. As protein: CASSRPDRGYGYTF.

The chain employs TRBV11-2 and TRBJ1-1; 9 bases map to TRBD1. Germline V gene lookup returns CDR1 SGHAT and CDR2 FQNNGV. The CDR3 consists of 15 residues. J was trimmed by 2 bases and V by 5 bases; bases with no gene match: 6. The chain's CDR3 is CASSLGTGRNTEAFF. For the CDR3, the DNA is TGTGCCAGCAGCCTGGGGACAGGGAGAAACACTGAAGCTTTCTTT.

The chain joins TRBV4-1 to TRBJ2-1, with 12 bases matching TRBD2. CDR3 length: 18 amino acids. Trimming at V came to 3 bases and at J to 0 bases, leaving 6 bases not matched to a gene. The germline V gene has CDR1 MGHRA and CDR2 YSYEKL. CDR3 bases: TGCGCCAGCAGCCAGGTTACTAGCGGGGGGAGCTCCTACAATGAGCAGTTCTTC. Translation: CASSQVTSGGSSYNEQFF.

The chain joins TRBV5-1 to TRBJ2-1; D perhaps matches TRBD2 (5 bases). The germline CDR1 and CDR2 sequences are SGHRS and YFSETQ. CDR3 length: 12 amino acids. The ends were cut back, 4 bases at V and 7 bases at J, with 9 bases in the middle. CDR3 coding DNA: TGCGCCAGCAGCGAGCCGGGGAATGAGCAGTTCTTC. This gives the protein CASSEPGNEQFF.